The entry below describes one TCR beta chain. Sequencing was performed with immunoSEQ multiplex PCR; in TCRdb, only in-frame clones are kept and a portion is missing. This sample has around 68,000 clones, with roughly 84% found just once. The source of the sample is a study of blood T cell repertoires in COVID-19. Germline CDR1 and CDR2: SGHTA and FQGNSA. The V and J ends lost 4 bases and 6 bases, in that order; junction bases with no gene match: 5. The CDR3 length is 14 residues. This TCR derives from a woman between 45 and 65 years old with acute or convalescent COVID-19. Sequencing used peripheral blood. V is TRBV7-2 and J is TRBJ2-5, with 10 bases aligning to TRBD1. CDR3 DNA sequence: TGTGCCAGCAGCTCCGGGACAGGGGCGCAGACCCAGTACTTC. Translated, it gives CASSSGTGAQTQYF.